This T cell receptor (beta chain) was found in a study of cytomegalovirus exposure and HLA in healthy donors listed by TCRdb under 2017. For the study in its entirety: An earlier analysis of approximately 640 of the donors reported approximately 290 Gb of sequence data and 117 million unique TCR beta sequences from some 180 million T cells. A separate validation cohort of about 110 different subjects was used in addition to the approximately 700-subject first cohort. Donor age, sex, ethnicity and CMV serostatus were compiled alongside the repertoire data. Of the roughly 400 genotyped donors, more than 75% were placed in the genetic ancestry cluster associated with self-reported Caucasian donors. All discovery cohort repertoires had been generated using a single sequencing platform. To decide whether each TCR beta V gene segment behaved as functional or pseudogenic, an earlier analysis of fewer than 750 of the donors relied on high-throughput TCR beta sequencing. The study aimed to test whether signatures of past pathogen exposure could be identified by cataloging public T cell receptors. Rather than drawing on any new phenotypic data, the later analysis identified candidate immune exposures from TCR beta sequences and the way those sequences occurred across donors. The T cell repertoires of some 700 subjects were profiled by immunosequencing and related to cytomegalovirus serostatus. Because of strong linkage in the cohort, five DR-DQ haplotypes were treated as single units for association and clustering. Across 300 to 400 genotyped donors of the cohort, an average of about 240,000 unique TCR beta nucleotide sequences per donor were sequenced, and 15% to 20% of those sequences were non-productive. About 330 gigabases of sequencing data and about 92 million unique TCR sequences made up an early release that covered approximately 620 HLA-typed donors. Typing coverage varied by locus: roughly 629-630 donors for A, B, C, DRB1 and DQB1; some 520 for DQA1; 606 for DPA1; 450 to 480 for DPB1. To predict cytomegalovirus infection status, the study combined high-throughput TCR immunosequencing, statistical association of individual TCRs with disease status, and machine learning. In a later analysis, previously published TCR beta repertoires from 666 donors were re-analyzed and high-resolution HLA genotyping was added so that TCR occurrence patterns could be studied. HLA typing included class I and class II loci at four-digit resolution. Genome-wide SNP genotypes for about three fifths of the 666 donors were used in a later genetic analysis, which treated that subset as a discovery cohort.

Preparation of the library involved the immunoSEQ multiplex PCR assay. The multiplex PCR relied on a mix of 60 forward primers for TCR Vbeta segments and 13 reverse primers for TCR Jbeta segments. The CDR3 region of rearranged TCR beta genes was amplified from genomic DNA by a multiplex PCR assay. The amplified TCR beta libraries were sequenced on the Illumina HiSeq System as 87-base-pair reads. In the original analysis: Across the 600 to 700 repertoires, a later analysis counted 75 million to 90 million unique TCR beta chains, roughly 11 million of which were shared by at least two donors. A nearest-neighbor algorithm error-corrected the raw reads and collapsed the reads into unique sequences, merging closely related sequences to remove PCR and sequencing errors. V, D and J gene segments were assigned by aligning CDR3 sequences to IMGT reference sequences. For a sequence to be retained, a match of at least six nucleotides was required to both a V gene segment and a J gene segment. A rearrangement counted as productive if the CDR3 had no stop codons and remained in frame with V and J, and every other rearrangement counted as non-productive. CDR3 was defined according to IMGT convention as the region running from the second conserved V-encoded cysteine to the conserved J-encoded phenylalanine. In an earlier analysis of more than 550 of the donors, sequences lacking an unambiguous match to a single V gene segment were excluded. An earlier analysis of a few hundred of the donors classified V segments as functional when productive rearrangements were above 56.7% and as segregating when the standard deviation between donors was above 5%. A statistical classification framework was built to diagnose cytomegalovirus status from the catalog of TCR beta chain sequences. A later analysis assigned V and J genes by comparing TCR nucleotide sequences with IMGT/GENE-DB human TR gene sequences. Using the TCRdist pipeline, a later analysis assigned CDR3 sequences along with most-parsimonious VDJ recombination scenarios. In a later analysis, each TCR beta chain was defined by its CDR3 amino acid sequence together with its V-gene family, and reads without a unique V-gene family were excluded. In a later analysis, around 650 highly shared, low-generation-probability nucleotide sequences were removed to address suspected cross-contamination and a sequencing artifact. In a later analysis, a clonal expansion index for each public chain was calculated from normalized within-repertoire ranks of inferred template counts. Generation probabilities in a later analysis came from a VDJ recombination model fitted to out-of-frame rearrangements, and those results were checked against IGoR. In a later analysis, TCR-TCR, TCR-HLA and TCR-CMV co-occurrence was scored with hypergeometric tests, and a repertoire-size bias correction was applied to TCR pairs. A later analysis estimated false discovery rates by permuting HLA or CMV assignments 20 times. A later analysis grouped co-occurring TCRs with DBSCAN, adding TCRdist sequence similarity when clustering within HLA-allele-positive subsets. Repertoires with fewer than 30,000 or more than 120,000 public chains were left out of co-occurrence clustering, as were four to six repertoires with anomalous nucleotide sharing. In its TCRdb copy, this immuneACCESS table keeps in-frame sequences only and misses some clones. Where compared with another copy, unresolved V genes explain less than half of these, and the others have no known cause. The DNA was the basis for D and trimming; V, J and clone size are from that table. In this sample the table shows some 190,000 clones, more than 85% of which occur a single time. The ten largest clones add up to around 1.5% of the sample.

The cohort consisted of some 670 healthy bone marrow donors. At the time of sampling, every cohort member was nominally healthy, though immune exposures that went unrecorded were likely present. The donor tested CMV seronegative, placing the donor among the 350 or so seronegative members of the cohort. Each donor provided a peripheral blood sample, and peripheral blood mononuclear cells were used for TCR beta sequencing. Genomic DNA was extracted from the blood cell samples with the Qiagen DNeasy Blood Extraction Kit. Remarks on this clone: The clone's antigen remains unknown. No quality values exist for individual bases; no much larger clone is one base distant.

Results and caveats for the whole study, not just this receptor: In a later analysis, TCR association rates were found to vary across HLA loci, with the most associated TCRs seen for DRB1 alleles and the fewest for HLA-C alleles. In an earlier analysis of some 500 of the donors, most TCR beta V segments were observed in productive rearrangements about 87% or about 30% of the time, broadly matching IMGT annotations. A later analysis found that HLA-associated TCR beta chains were more clonally expanded and had lower generation probabilities than equally common non-associated chains. Some 16 rarely observed V segments, including chromosome 9 orphons, were excluded from the earlier analysis of several hundred of the donors because counts were too low. Because HLA typing was missing for some donors at each locus, association tests included only the typed subset. A further reported finding was that TCR beta sequences accurately predicted the HLA-A and HLA-B alleles for most subjects in the first cohort. For the cohort, immune exposure information was limited to CMV serostatus. Linkage disequilibrium might explain the correlated functional status among segregating V segments, but an unknown experimental factor could not be excluded. A cluster of highly shared sequence variants was judged likely to be a technical artifact of the sequencing pipeline. In vitro tests confirmed that three of the cytomegalovirus-associated TCR beta chains recognize cytomegalovirus antigens. The study listed 150 to 200 TCR beta chains as associated with cytomegalovirus. Roughly uniform sequencing depth across donors was assumed in presence/absence analyses, although this assumption may not hold. The authors suggested that the approach could potentially be generalized to other disease states and immunological phenotypes. Most CMV-associated TCR beta chains appeared to be HLA-restricted in a later analysis, and the HLA associations seemed to be driven largely by CMV exposure. A later analysis reported that several top co-occurrence clusters appeared linked to parvovirus B19, influenza, CMV and Epstein-Barr virus. Most TCR sequences were seen in very few donors, while some public TCRs were found in many individuals. This cohort had only TCR beta chains sequenced, and the lack of alpha or paired-chain data limited which features could be detected. Because the 87-base-pair reads could not distinguish some IMGT-functional V segments, including TRBV6-2 and TRBV6-3, those segments were excluded. The classifier was reported to diagnose cytomegalovirus status with high specificity and sensitivity in both the original cohort and the validation cohort. Specific HLA alleles were associated with some 15,000 TCR beta sequences at a false discovery rate of 0.05 in a later analysis. Strong co-occurrence of HLA alleles, especially DR and DQ, made assigning TCR associations to individual alleles difficult. An association between a missense DCLRE1C variant and V-gene and J-gene trimming of TCR beta chains was found in a later genetic analysis and replicated in an independent cohort. Compared with the 666-donor mean, donors in an Asian-associated ancestry cluster had fewer N-insertions in productive TCRs, according to a later genetic analysis.

The germline V gene yields SGDLS for CDR1 and YYNGEE for CDR2. The CDR3 holds 14 amino acids from the cysteine to the phenylalanine. The DNA shown is the 42-base CDR3, in frame from base 1. V lost 4 bases and J lost 1 base; the stretch between them is 11 bases long. The rearrangement combines TRBV9 with TRBJ1-1, with no confidently assigned D gene. The sample consisted of PBMCs. This receptor was identified in a woman aged 18 to 35 in good health and CMV-seronegative. The CDR3 protein sequence reads: CASSPRATNTEAFF. The bases are TGTGCCAGCAGCCCGAGGGCCACGAACACTGAAGCTTTCTTT.